The rows below give T cell receptor beta chains drawn from one sample of a study of blood T cell repertoires in COVID-19. Assay: immunoSEQ multiplex PCR; the TCRdb copy retains only in-frame clones and omits some. Among roughly 38,000 clones listed, 80% to 90% were seen once. Sequences were obtained from peripheral blood. The receptors were sampled from a woman between 70 and 85 years old with acute or convalescent COVID-19. The CDR3 runs from the conserved cysteine through the conserved F or W. A D gene is named only where the DNA matches it firmly. The size field is filled for only some rows; it gives once, few, many or a size class.

d_gene: TRBD1
v_gene: TRBV24-1
abundance: .
j_gene: TRBJ1-2
CDR3aa: CATSDRTGLGYGYTF
CDR3nt: TGTGCCACCAGTGATCGGACAGGGCTAGGGTATGGCTACACCTTC

d_gene: .
v_gene: TRBV5-1
abundance: .
j_gene: TRBJ1-1
CDR3aa: CASSLGTRAEAFF
CDR3nt: TGCGCCAGCAGCTTGGGGACGAGGGCTGAAGCTTTCTTT

d_gene: .
v_gene: TRBV19
abundance: .
j_gene: TRBJ2-1
CDR3aa: CASSILNEQFF
CDR3nt: TGTGCCAGTAGTATTCTCAATGAGCAGTTCTTC

d_gene: TRBD2
v_gene: TRBV10-3
abundance: .
j_gene: TRBJ2-5
CDR3aa: CAISEQRESRETQYF
CDR3nt: TGTGCCATCAGTGAGCAGCGGGAGAGTAGAGAGACCCAGTACTTC

d_gene: .
v_gene: TRBV7-2
abundance: .
j_gene: TRBJ1-4
CDR3aa: CASSLGTPEKLFF
CDR3nt: TGTGCCAGCAGCTTAGGGACACCCGAAAAACTGTTTTTT

d_gene: TRBD2
v_gene: TRBV19
abundance: .
j_gene: TRBJ2-3
CDR3aa: CASRPGLAGLYTQYF
CDR3nt: TGTGCCAGTAGACCGGGACTAGCGGGATTGTATACGCAGTATTTT

d_gene: TRBD1
v_gene: TRBV3-1/TRBV3-2
abundance: once
j_gene: TRBJ2-2
CDR3aa: CASSSRDRGHGELFF
CDR3nt: TGTGCCAGCAGCTCCCGGGACAGGGGTCACGGGGAGCTGTTTTTT

d_gene: TRBD2
v_gene: TRBV6-2/TRBV6-3
abundance: .
j_gene: TRBJ2-5
CDR3aa: CASSYSGTSGGVETQYF
CDR3nt: TGTGCCAGCAGTTACTCCGGGACTAGCGGGGGAGTAGAGACCCAGTACTTC

d_gene: TRBD2
v_gene: TRBV5-8
abundance: .
j_gene: TRBJ2-1
CDR3aa: CASSLRLAPTNEQFF
CDR3nt: TGTGCCAGCAGCTTGCGACTAGCGCCTACCAATGAGCAGTTCTTC

d_gene: TRBD1
v_gene: TRBV5-6
abundance: .
j_gene: TRBJ2-1
CDR3aa: CASSRTGTGGNEQFF
CDR3nt: TGTGCCAGCAGTCGTACCGGGACAGGGGGCAATGAGCAGTTCTTC

d_gene: TRBD2
v_gene: TRBV7-2
abundance: .
j_gene: TRBJ2-5
CDR3aa: CASRSGGAQETQYF
CDR3nt: TGTGCCAGCAGGAGCGGGGGGGCCCAAGAGACCCAGTACTTC

d_gene: .
v_gene: TRBV7-6
abundance: .
j_gene: TRBJ2-1
CDR3aa: CASSNTGTPLSEQFF
CDR3nt: TGTGCCAGCAGCAACACCGGGACTCCTTTATCTGAGCAGTTCTTC

d_gene: .
v_gene: TRBV10-2
abundance: .
j_gene: TRBJ1-2
CDR3aa: CASSELTTNYGYTF
CDR3nt: TGCGCCAGCAGTGAGCTGACTACCAACTATGGCTACACCTTC

d_gene: .
v_gene: TRBV12-3/TRBV12-4
abundance: .
j_gene: TRBJ1-1
CDR3aa: CASSWGGTEAFF
CDR3nt: TGTGCCAGCAGTTGGGGGGGAACTGAAGCTTTCTTT

d_gene: TRBD2
v_gene: TRBV3-1/TRBV3-2
abundance: .
j_gene: TRBJ2-5
CDR3aa: CASSQKEASGSIETQYF
CDR3nt: TGTGCCAGCAGCCAAAAGGAGGCTAGCGGGAGTATAGAGACCCAGTACTTC

d_gene: TRBD2
v_gene: TRBV3-1/TRBV3-2
abundance: .
j_gene: TRBJ2-3
CDR3aa: CASSNRGSGGGTDTQYF
CDR3nt: TGTGCCAGCAGCAACCGCGGCAGCGGGGGAGGCACAGATACGCAGTATTTT

d_gene: TRBD1
v_gene: TRBV6-6
abundance: .
j_gene: TRBJ1-3
CDR3aa: CASSSTGHAGNTIYF
CDR3nt: TGTGCCAGCAGTTCGACAGGGCACGCTGGAAACACCATATATTTT

d_gene: .
v_gene: TRBV5-1
abundance: .
j_gene: TRBJ2-6
CDR3aa: CASSLRGSGANVLTF
CDR3nt: TGCGCCAGCAGCCTCAGGGGCTCTGGGGCCAACGTCCTGACTTTC

d_gene: TRBD1
v_gene: TRBV6-6
abundance: .
j_gene: TRBJ1-4
CDR3aa: CASSVRDRGREKLFF
CDR3nt: TGTGCCAGCAGTGTGCGGGACAGGGGGCGAGAAAAACTGTTTTTT

d_gene: TRBD1
v_gene: TRBV6-5
abundance: .
j_gene: TRBJ1-6
CDR3aa: CASRRVGTGSSPLHF
CDR3nt: TGTGCCAGCCGTCGAGTTGGGACAGGGTCTTCACCCCTCCACTTT

d_gene: .
v_gene: TRBV7-8
abundance: .
j_gene: TRBJ1-4
CDR3aa: CASSLDLAVGGLFF
CDR3nt: TGTGCCAGCAGCTTAGATTTGGCGGTAGGAGGACTGTTTTTT

d_gene: .
v_gene: TRBV7-2
abundance: .
j_gene: TRBJ1-5
CDR3aa: CASSLQSNQPQHF
CDR3nt: TGTGCCAGCAGCCTCCAGAGCAATCAGCCCCAGCATTTT

d_gene: .
v_gene: TRBV30
abundance: .
j_gene: TRBJ2-3
CDR3aa: CAWSVGGADTQYF
CDR3nt: TGTGCCTGGAGTGTAGGGGGGGCAGATACGCAGTATTTT

d_gene: .
v_gene: TRBV19
abundance: .
j_gene: TRBJ1-5
CDR3aa: CASSMPLGQPQHF
CDR3nt: TGTGCCAGTAGTATGCCCCTAGGACAGCCCCAGCATTTT

d_gene: TRBD1
v_gene: TRBV5-1
abundance: .
j_gene: TRBJ2-3
CDR3aa: CASSLTGADTQYF
CDR3nt: TGCGCCAGCAGCTTGACAGGGGCAGATACGCAGTATTTT

d_gene: .
v_gene: TRBV12-3/TRBV12-4
abundance: .
j_gene: TRBJ2-3
CDR3aa: CASTLSSDTQYF
CDR3nt: TGTGCCAGCACCCTATCTAGTGATACGCAGTATTTT

d_gene: .
v_gene: TRBV30
abundance: .
j_gene: TRBJ1-2
CDR3aa: CAWSVLGGIGYTF
CDR3nt: TGTGCCTGGAGTGTATTAGGGGGTATCGGCTACACCTTC

d_gene: TRBD1
v_gene: TRBV11-3
abundance: .
j_gene: TRBJ1-4
CDR3aa: CASSPGTGDEKLFF
CDR3nt: TGTGCCAGCAGCCCCGGGACAGGGGACGAAAAACTGTTTTTT

d_gene: TRBD1
v_gene: TRBV6-1
abundance: .
j_gene: TRBJ2-3
CDR3aa: CASSEAGTGDTQYF
CDR3nt: TGTGCCAGCAGTGAAGCTGGGACAGGAGATACGCAGTATTTT

d_gene: TRBD2
v_gene: TRBV2
abundance: .
j_gene: TRBJ2-1
CDR3aa: CASKSGLAGINNEQFF
CDR3nt: TGTGCCAGCAAATCGGGACTAGCGGGGATTAACAATGAGCAGTTCTTC

d_gene: .
v_gene: TRBV7-2
abundance: .
j_gene: TRBJ2-1
CDR3aa: CASSLDGNSYNEQFF
CDR3nt: TGTGCCAGCAGCTTAGACGGGAATAGCTACAATGAGCAGTTCTTC

d_gene: .
v_gene: TRBV6-1
abundance: .
j_gene: TRBJ1-5
CDR3aa: CASSETGSRYQPQHF
CDR3nt: TGTGCCAGCAGTGAGACAGGCAGCCGTTATCAGCCCCAGCATTTT

d_gene: .
v_gene: TRBV19
abundance: .
j_gene: TRBJ1-5
CDR3aa: CASSAKAGGNQPQHF
CDR3nt: TGTGCCAGTAGTGCCAAGGCAGGGGGCAATCAGCCCCAGCATTTT

d_gene: TRBD2
v_gene: TRBV20-1
abundance: .
j_gene: TRBJ2-3
CDR3aa: CSASPSGTYTDTQYF
CDR3nt: TGCAGTGCTAGTCCTAGCGGGACCTACACAGATACGCAGTATTTT

d_gene: .
v_gene: TRBV3-1/TRBV3-2
abundance: .
j_gene: TRBJ1-2
CDR3aa: CASSAGRLPSNYGYTF
CDR3nt: TGTGCCAGCAGCGCCGGCAGGTTGCCCTCTAACTATGGCTACACCTTC

d_gene: TRBD1
v_gene: TRBV6-5
abundance: few
j_gene: TRBJ1-2
CDR3aa: CASRDGTGPGYTF
CDR3nt: TGTGCCAGCAGAGACGGGACAGGGCCCGGCTACACCTTC

d_gene: .
v_gene: TRBV7-9
abundance: .
j_gene: TRBJ2-3
CDR3aa: CASSHAPGAPGTDTQYF
CDR3nt: TGTGCCAGCAGCCACGCGCCAGGGGCGCCGGGCACAGATACGCAGTATTTT

d_gene: .
v_gene: TRBV5-8
abundance: .
j_gene: TRBJ1-1
CDR3aa: CASSLVIEAFF
CDR3nt: TGTGCCAGCAGCTTGGTCATTGAAGCTTTCTTT

d_gene: .
v_gene: TRBV11-2
abundance: .
j_gene: TRBJ2-1
CDR3aa: CASQLSGPYNEQFF
CDR3nt: TGTGCCAGCCAACTTAGCGGTCCCTACAATGAGCAGTTCTTC

d_gene: .
v_gene: TRBV7-9
abundance: .
j_gene: TRBJ2-1
CDR3aa: CASSLTGGPYNEQFF
CDR3nt: TGTGCCAGCAGCTTGACAGGTGGTCCGTACAATGAGCAGTTCTTC

d_gene: TRBD1
v_gene: TRBV10-3
abundance: .
j_gene: TRBJ1-3
CDR3aa: CAISELGGGNTIYF
CDR3nt: TGTGCCATCAGTGAATTAGGGGGCGGAAACACCATATATTTT